The following is a T cell receptor (beta chain) sequence with its context. These data originate in a study of blood T cell repertoires in COVID-19. Study-level information: Material from acute and convalescent COVID-19 was sourced from the United States, Italy and Spain. Sample material is recorded as cDNA or gDNA derived from T cells, B-cell-depleted T cells, or PBMCs.

Per the study methods: Estimation of nucleated cell counts was performed using reference gene primer amplification. Libraries were prepared by immunoSEQ multiplex PCR; TCRdb keeps only in-frame clonotypes and omits some of them. V, J and clone size are taken as reported in that table, and D and trimming were inferred from the DNA itself. This sample has roughly 53,000 clones, with 65% to 85% found just once. There are 15 residues in the CDR3. V shed 2 bases and J 5 bases; nucleotides not matched to a gene: 8. Germline assignment: CDR1 ENHRY and CDR2 SYGVKD. The origin of this receptor is an older man with active COVID-19. The specimen was peripheral blood. V is TRBV10-3 and J is TRBJ1-2, with 7 bases aligning to TRBD1. CDR3 protein: CAISEGGQGVYGYTF. CDR3 DNA: TGTGCCATCAGTGAGGGGGGCCAGGGGGTTTATGGCTACACCTTC.